The next 14 T cell receptor beta chains were all read from a single sample in a study of technical replicates of blood from a few donors. Here immunoSEQ multiplex PCR was the method, and the copy in TCRdb shows in-frame clones only, minus some. The repertoire holds about 70,000 clones, with almost 99% as singletons. The source material was T cells isolated from PBMCs. The receptors come from a human donor in good health.

V is TRBV28 and J is TRBJ2-5; 12 bases align to TRBD1. Germline CDR1 is MDHEN and CDR2 is SYDVKM. There are 18 residues in the CDR3. V was clipped by 4 bases and J by 3 bases; unmatched bases: 12. The CDR3 DNA reads TGTGCCAGCAGTTCACCTTCGGGGACAGGGGGCCGGAAAGAGACCCAGTACTTC. Residues: CASSSPSGTGGRKETQYF.

The chain carries TRBV28 and TRBJ1-1, with D hard to call. The germline V gene encodes CDR1 MDHEN and CDR2 SYDVKM. The CDR3 sequence is 13 residues long. V lost 5 bases and J lost 7, with 14 bases in between. In nucleotides, the CDR3 is TGTGCCAGCAGTCCCCTACGAGGCGGTGAAGCTTTCTTT. It encodes CASSPLRGGEAFF.

The genes are TRBV25-1 and TRBJ1-1, with D tentatively TRBD1 (6 bases). V dropped 6 bases and J dropped 4 bases, with 6 bases sitting between them. Germline CDR1 and CDR2: MGHDK and SYGVNS. The CDR3 runs 11 residues. In nucleotides, the CDR3 is TGTGCCAGCAGCAGGGGCACTGAAGCTTTCTTT. Translated, it gives CASSRGTEAFF.

The chain combines TRBV9 with TRBJ1-1; 7 bases map to TRBD1. Germline values: CDR1 SGDLS, CDR2 YYNGEE. This CDR3 has 13 amino acids. Germline trimming cut 4 bases from V and 3 bases from J; bases unmatched to any gene: 3. The CDR3 sequence is CASSKTGYTEAFF. The DNA for the CDR3 is TGTGCCAGCAGCAAGACAGGGTACACTGAAGCTTTCTTT. The full variable domain, completed using reference TRBV9 and TRBJ1-1, is DSGVTQTPKHLITATGQRVTLRCSPRSGDLSVYWYQQSLDQGLQFLIQYYNGEERAKGNILERFSAQQFPDLHSELNLSSLELGDSALYFCASSKTGYTEAFFGQGTRLTVV.

The chain has TRBV10-3 and TRBJ2-1; TRBD1 agrees at 10 bases. V dropped 6 bases and J dropped 10; count of bases not matched to a gene: 3. The germline gives CDR1 ENHRY, CDR2 SYGVKD. The CDR3 is 12 amino acids. This CDR3 is CAIRGTGDEQFF. The CDR3 bases are TGTGCCATCAGGGGGACAGGGGACGAGCAGTTCTTC.

The chain couples TRBV10-3 to TRBJ2-3, with TRBD2 matching 8 bases. This CDR3 is 15 amino acids long. Germline trimming cut 3 bases from V and 0 bases from J; bases unmatched to any gene: 2. Looked up from germline, CDR1 is ENHRY and CDR2 is SYGVKD. This chain's CDR3 is CAISDGGASTDTQYF. The CDR3 nucleotides are TGTGCCATCAGTGACGGGGGGGCCAGCACAGATACGCAGTATTTT.

The chain uses TRBV6-5 and TRBJ2-7; the match to TRBD1 covers 9 bases. Germline values: CDR1 MNHEY, CDR2 SVGAGI. The CDR3 loop spans 13 amino acids. The ends lost 10 bases at V and 3 bases at J; junction bases unmatched: 7. The chain's CDR3 is CATRQGGYYEQYF. Written as DNA, the CDR3 is TGTGCCACCCGACAGGGGGGCTACTACGAGCAGTACTTC.

The chain combines TRBV10-3 with TRBJ1-1, with a tentative D call TRBD1 (6 bases). The ends were cut back, 7 bases at V and 4 bases at J, with 13 bases in the middle. Per the germline V gene, CDR1 is ENHRY and CDR2 is SYGVKD. The CDR3 has 13 amino acids. The CDR3 sequence is CAIMREGGTEAFF. The DNA of the CDR3 is TGTGCCATCATGAGGGAAGGGGGCACTGAAGCTTTCTTT.

The rearrangement uses TRBV5-4 and TRBJ2-7, with 14 bases identical to TRBD2. Germline loops: CDR1 SGHNT, CDR2 YYREEE (reference sequence). V shed 4 bases and J 9 bases; nucleotides not matched to a gene: 3. The CDR3 is made up of 13 amino acids. The CDR3 loop is CASSGTSGSGQYF. Here the CDR3 DNA reads TGTGCCAGCAGCGGGACTAGCGGGAGCGGGCAGTACTTC. Full variable domain (rest looked up from reference TRBV5-4 and TRBJ2-7): ETGVTQSPTHLIKTRGQQVTLRCSSQSGHNTVSWYQQALGQGPQFIFQYYREEENGRGNFPPRFSGLQFPNYSSELNVNALELDDSALYLCASSGTSGSGQYFGPGTRLTVT.

This clone was counted a single time. This chain joins TRBV6-4 and TRBJ1-1, with a weak D call TRBD1 (5 bases). Germline V CDR1 and CDR2: MRHNA, SNTAGT. Trimming cost V 2 bases and J 5 bases, with 12 bases left between them. CDR3 length: 14 residues. The CDR3 loop reads CASSDPPGLTEAFF. CDR3 DNA sequence: TGTGCCAGCAGTGACCCCCCAGGGCTAACTGAAGCTTTCTTT.

V usage is TRBV6-5 and J usage is TRBJ2-1, with 8 bases fitting TRBD2. This CDR3 comprises 15 residues. Germline-derived CDR1 and CDR2 are MNHEY and SVGAGI. Trimming cost V 6 bases and J 2 bases; bases outside gene matches: 6. The CDR3 reads CASRGGTRPYNEQFF. In DNA form, the CDR3 reads TGTGCCAGCAGAGGCGGGACTAGACCCTACAATGAGCAGTTCTTC.

The chain couples TRBV6-5 to TRBJ1-1; D call uncertain. The length of the CDR3 is 13 residues. Germline loops: CDR1 MNHEY, CDR2 SVGAGI. V was pared by 6 bases and J by 3 bases, with 11 bases between. CDR3 amino acids: CASRTGEDTEAFF. CDR3 DNA sequence: TGTGCCAGCAGAACGGGAGAGGACACTGAAGCTTTCTTT.

This chain connects TRBV6-1 to TRBJ2-7; the match to TRBD1 covers 9 bases. V shed 11 bases, J shed 0 bases, and the junction held 11 bases outside the gene matches. CDR1 is MNHNS and CDR2 is SASEGT in the germline V gene. The CDR3 spans 15 residues. The CDR3 DNA follows: TGTGCCGCAGCTTTAGGGACAGGGATCTCCTACGAGCAGTACTTC. It codes for CAAALGTGISYEQYF.

In nucleotides, the CDR3 is TGCGCCAGCAGCCTTAGCGGAGGCCCCACAGATACGCAGTATTTT. Its translation is CASSLSGGPTDTQYF. This chain joins TRBV4-3 and TRBJ2-3; maybe TRBD2 (6 bases). CDR1 LGHNA and CDR2 YSLEER come from the germline V gene. V was trimmed by 4 bases and J by 2 bases, leaving 13 bases between them. CDR3 length: 15 residues.